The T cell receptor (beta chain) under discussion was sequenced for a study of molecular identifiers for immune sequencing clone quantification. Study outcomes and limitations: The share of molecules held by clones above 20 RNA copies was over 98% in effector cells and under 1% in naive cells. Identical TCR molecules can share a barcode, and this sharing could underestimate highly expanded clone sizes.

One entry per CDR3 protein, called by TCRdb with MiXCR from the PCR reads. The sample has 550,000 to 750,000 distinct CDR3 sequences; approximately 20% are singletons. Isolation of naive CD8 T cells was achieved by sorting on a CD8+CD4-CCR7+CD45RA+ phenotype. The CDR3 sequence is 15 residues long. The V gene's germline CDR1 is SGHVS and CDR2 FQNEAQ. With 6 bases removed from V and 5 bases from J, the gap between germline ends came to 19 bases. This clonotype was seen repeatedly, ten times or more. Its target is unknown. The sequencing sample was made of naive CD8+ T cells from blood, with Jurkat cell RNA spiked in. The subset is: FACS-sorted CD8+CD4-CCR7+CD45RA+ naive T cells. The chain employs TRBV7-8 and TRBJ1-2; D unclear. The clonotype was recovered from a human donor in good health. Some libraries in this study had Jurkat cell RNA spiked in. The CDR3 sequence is CASSGGPGLNYGYTF. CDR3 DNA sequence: TGTGCCAGCAGTGGTGGGCCGGGGTTGAATTATGGCTACACCTTC.